This T cell receptor (beta chain) was found in a study of T cells after yellow fever vaccination. Study-wide background: Some fractions had low cell numbers, and these were prepared with SMART-Seq v4 Ultra Low Input. Study results and caveats: The booster response re-showed most primary clones: approximately 95% CD4, 88% CD8. Abundant contaminating clonotypes from the bulk population could appear in FACS-sorted repertoires.

This CDR3 region has 14 residues. V gave up 0 bases and J gave up 13 bases, with 19 bases separating them. Germline V gene lookup returns CDR1 LGHNA and CDR2 YSLEER. The table lists this clonotype with a few counts. Its antigen is not identified. For TCR, cDNA came from 5'RACE template switching, which added a universal primer site and UMIs. MiXCR, run by TCRdb on the 5' RACE reads, gives a single entry per CDR3 protein. Of 500,000 to 650,000 distinct CDR3 sequences detected, 13% appear once; the ten largest clones hold around 15%. Sequencing was performed on PBMCs, taken on the day of the yellow fever booster vaccination. This chain joins TRBV4-3 and TRBJ2-7; D remains ambiguous. This TCR was recovered from a man younger than 45 who received the YFV17D yellow fever vaccine. This chain's CDR3 is CASSQDRLRPPVYF. The CDR3 bases are TGCGCCAGCAGCCAAGATCGATTGCGGCCCCCTGTCTACTTC.